Sequencing of this T cell receptor (beta chain) was carried out in a study of blood T cell repertoires in COVID-19. Study-wide context: Whether acute or convalescent, the COVID-19 samples came from the United States, Italy and Spain. PBMCs, B-cell-depleted T cells, or T cells were the source of the cDNA or gDNA that made up the material.

Per the original methods: Estimates of nucleated cell counts were drawn from the amplification of reference gene primers. Using immunoSEQ multiplex PCR, the repertoire was profiled, and TCRdb retains in-frame clones only, with some absent. V, J and clone size are taken as reported in that table, and D and trimming were inferred from the DNA itself. Of roughly 150,000 clones in the sample, around three quarters are singletons; the top ten hold less than 5.5%. This clone came up once. The CDR3 is made up of 17 amino acids. Germline CDR1 MGHRA, CDR2 YSYEKL. Trimming cost V 2 bases and J 4 bases; bases outside gene matches: 6.

V is TRBV4-1 and J is TRBJ2-6, with 9 bases lining up with TRBD2. What was sequenced was peripheral blood. This receptor was obtained from a man in his fifties or sixties with acute or convalescent COVID-19. DNA of the CDR3: TGCGCCAGCAGCCAAACGGGACTAGCAGCCGGGGCCAACGTCCTGACTTTC. Residues: CASSQTGLAAGANVLTF.